A selection of T cell receptor beta chains follows, all from one sample in a study of Graves' ophthalmopathy and Graves' hyperthyroidism. TCRdb re-derived calls from the multiplex PCR reads in MiXCR, one entry per CDR3 protein. The sample lists approximately 1.2 million distinct CDR3 sequences; about 36% were seen once. Sequencing was done on a sample of peripheral blood or thyroid tissue (not recorded which). The receptors come from an adult man with Graves' hyperthyroidism. Each CDR3 is given with its conserved first and last residue. Fields, in order: V gene, D gene, J gene, clone size, CDR3 DNA, CDR3 protein. The D gene is left open where the match is weak. Where a row states a size, it is once, few, many or the class of an expanded clone; other rows omit it.

>TRBV11-2|.|TRBJ1-6|many
TGTGCCAGCAGCTTCAAGGATAATTCACCCCTCCACTTT
CASSFKDNSPLHF
>TRBV7-9|.|TRBJ2-7|.
TGTGCCAGCAGCCTTGGGCCAGATAGATCCTACGAGCAGTACTTC
CASSLGPDRSYEQYF
>TRBV24-1|.|TRBJ1-3|.
TGTGCCACCAGTGACCCGCATGATCGAAACACCATATATTTT
CATSDPHDRNTIYF
>TRBV15|TRBD1|TRBJ2-7|many
TGTGCCACCAGCATAGACAGGGGGGCCGCCGAGCAGTACTTC
CATSIDRGAAEQYF
>TRBV12-3/TRBV12-4|.|TRBJ2-2|.
TGTGCCAACCGACGGGGTCGGGAGAACACCGGGGAGCTGTTTTTT
CANRRGRENTGELFF
>TRBV4-3|.|TRBJ2-7|few
TGCGCCAGCAGCCAACACCCCCCTAACGGCAGCTCCTACGAGCAGTACTTC
CASSQHPPNGSSYEQYF
>TRBV6-2/TRBV6-3|.|TRBJ1-2|.
TGTGCCAGCAGTCCGATCTCAAGCTATGGCTACACCTTC
CASSPISSYGYTF
>TRBV6-1|TRBD2|TRBJ2-7|.
TGTGCCAGCAGTGCTAGCGGGAGAGGAACCTACGAGCAGTACTTC
CASSASGRGTYEQYF
>TRBV7-2|TRBD1|TRBJ2-5|.
TGTGCCAGCAGCCAAGTTGGGACAGGGGGCGTTGAGACCCAGTACTTC
CASSQVGTGGVETQYF
>TRBV29-1|TRBD1|TRBJ1-3|many
TGCAGCGTTGTTTCTCAGGGGGCGTCTGGAAACACCATATATTTT
CSVVSQGASGNTIYF
>TRBV12-3/TRBV12-4|.|TRBJ2-2|many
TGTGCCAGCAGTTTAATGGCCCAGGGCGGGGAGCTGTTTTTT
CASSLMAQGGELFF
>TRBV7-8|.|TRBJ1-2|many
TGTGCCAGCATCGAGGGAAGCTCCTATGGCTACACCTTC
CASIEGSSYGYTF
>TRBV7-9|TRBD2|TRBJ2-7|many
TGTGCCAGCAGACAAGGACTAGCGGGAGGTTCCAACTACGAGCAGTACTTC
CASRQGLAGGSNYEQYF
>TRBV7-7|TRBD1|TRBJ2-2|.
TGTGCCAGCAAGCGGACAGGGGGCGCTGGCACCGGGGAGCTGTTTTTT
CASKRTGGAGTGELFF